The rows below give T cell receptor beta chains drawn from one sample of a study of blood T cell repertoires in COVID-19. Sequencing was performed with immunoSEQ multiplex PCR; in TCRdb, only in-frame clones are kept and a portion is missing. This sample has roughly 150,000 clones, with approximately 80% found just once. Sequences were obtained from peripheral blood. These receptors were taken from a woman aged 80 or over with active or convalescent COVID-19. The CDR3 runs from the conserved cysteine through the conserved F or W. Each record gives: clone size, V gene, J gene, D gene, CDR3 DNA, CDR3 protein. D genes are given only for firm matches. Only part of the rows carry a size: once, few, many, or a class if the clone is expanded.

abundance: NA
v_gene: TRBV5-1
j_gene: TRBJ2-5
d_gene: NA
CDR3nt: TGCGCCAGCAGCTCCCCGAGGGGGGGTCTGGAGACCCAGTACTTC
CDR3aa: CASSSPRGGLETQYF

abundance: NA
v_gene: TRBV6-1
j_gene: TRBJ1-1
d_gene: NA
CDR3nt: TGTGCCAGCAGTGAAAAGTGGGGGCAGGGGACTGAAGCTTTCTTT
CDR3aa: CASSEKWGQGTEAFF

abundance: once
v_gene: TRBV6-4
j_gene: TRBJ2-3
d_gene: NA
CDR3nt: TGTGCCAGCAGTGACTCCTCCGGGGGCACAGATACGCAGTATTTT
CDR3aa: CASSDSSGGTDTQYF

abundance: NA
v_gene: TRBV19
j_gene: TRBJ1-1
d_gene: NA
CDR3nt: TGTGCCAGTAGCACCCTCGGGGGACGCGCTTTCTTT
CDR3aa: CASSTLGGRAFF

abundance: NA
v_gene: TRBV19
j_gene: TRBJ1-5
d_gene: NA
CDR3nt: TGTGCCAGTAGTACACGGGAGGCATCTGGCAATCAGCCCCAGCATTTT
CDR3aa: CASSTREASGNQPQHF

abundance: NA
v_gene: TRBV5-4
j_gene: TRBJ1-4
d_gene: NA
CDR3nt: TGTGCCAGCAGCTCTTCTGCTGGGGGGGGGAATGAAAAACTGTTTTTT
CDR3aa: CASSSSAGGGNEKLFF

abundance: NA
v_gene: TRBV10-1
j_gene: TRBJ1-5
d_gene: TRBD1
CDR3nt: TGCGCCAGCAGAACGCAATATCAGGGGGTACGCAATCAGCCCCAGCATTTT
CDR3aa: CASRTQYQGVRNQPQHF

abundance: NA
v_gene: TRBV7-2
j_gene: TRBJ2-3
d_gene: TRBD2
CDR3nt: TGTGCCAGCAGCTCCGGACTAGCGGTGACCACAGATACGCAGTATTTT
CDR3aa: CASSSGLAVTTDTQYF

abundance: NA
v_gene: TRBV7-3
j_gene: TRBJ1-1
d_gene: NA
CDR3nt: TGTGCCAGCAGCCCCGGGGGATCGGCTGAAGCTTTCTTT
CDR3aa: CASSPGGSAEAFF

abundance: NA
v_gene: TRBV10-1
j_gene: TRBJ2-1
d_gene: TRBD1
CDR3nt: TGCGCCAGCAGTGGCCCGGACAGGGATTATGAGCAGTTCTTC
CDR3aa: CASSGPDRDYEQFF

abundance: NA
v_gene: TRBV7-2
j_gene: TRBJ2-3
d_gene: NA
CDR3nt: TGTGCCAGCAGCATCGGGGTTTTAGATACGCAGTATTTT
CDR3aa: CASSIGVLDTQYF

abundance: once
v_gene: TRBV7-2
j_gene: TRBJ2-3
d_gene: TRBD2
CDR3nt: TGTGCCAGCAGCTTAGATAAGAATAGCGGGGGCCGGGATACGCAGTATTTT
CDR3aa: CASSLDKNSGGRDTQYF

abundance: NA
v_gene: TRBV10-3
j_gene: TRBJ1-5
d_gene: TRBD1
CDR3nt: TGTGCCATCACGACAGGGGTCAACCAGCCCCAGCATTTT
CDR3aa: CAITTGVNQPQHF

abundance: few
v_gene: TRBV30
j_gene: TRBJ2-7
d_gene: NA
CDR3nt: TGTGCCTGGAGTAGTGGGGGGTACGAGCAGTACTTC
CDR3aa: CAWSSGGYEQYF

abundance: NA
v_gene: TRBV9
j_gene: TRBJ1-2
d_gene: NA
CDR3nt: TGTGCCAGCAGCGTACAAGACTTTAACTATGGCTACACCTTC
CDR3aa: CASSVQDFNYGYTF

abundance: NA
v_gene: TRBV6-6
j_gene: TRBJ2-3
d_gene: TRBD2
CDR3nt: TGTGCCAGCAGCTCGTCTAGCGGGGCCAGCACAGATACGCAGTATTTT
CDR3aa: CASSSSSGASTDTQYF

abundance: few
v_gene: TRBV5-1
j_gene: TRBJ2-7
d_gene: TRBD1
CDR3nt: TGCGCCAGCAGCTTAACCGGGACAGGTATTTATGAGCAGTACTTC
CDR3aa: CASSLTGTGIYEQYF

abundance: NA
v_gene: TRBV30
j_gene: TRBJ1-5
d_gene: TRBD1
CDR3nt: TGTGCCTGGAGTTCCGGACAGGGGGCACAGCCCCAGCATTTT
CDR3aa: CAWSSGQGAQPQHF

abundance: NA
v_gene: TRBV5-6
j_gene: TRBJ1-2
d_gene: NA
CDR3nt: TGTGCCAGCAGCTTCGGAGGTGACTATGGCTACACCTTC
CDR3aa: CASSFGGDYGYTF

abundance: once
v_gene: TRBV5-4
j_gene: TRBJ1-1
d_gene: NA
CDR3nt: TGTGCCAGCAGCGTGACAGTGGTGAACACTGAAGCTTTCTTT
CDR3aa: CASSVTVVNTEAFF

abundance: NA
v_gene: TRBV4-2
j_gene: TRBJ1-6
d_gene: NA
CDR3nt: TGTGCCAGCAGCCAAGAGGCAACCGTTCCCTATAATTCACCCCTCCACTTT
CDR3aa: CASSQEATVPYNSPLHF

abundance: NA
v_gene: TRBV5-8
j_gene: TRBJ1-6
d_gene: TRBD1
CDR3nt: TGTGCCAGCAGCTTGCCGACGACAGGGGGGAATTCACCCCTCCACTTT
CDR3aa: CASSLPTTGGNSPLHF